Shown below are 21 T cell receptor beta chains from a single sample sequenced in a study of spatial heterogeneity in lung cancer. TCRdb reprocessed the 5' RACE reads via MiXCR and lists one record per CDR3 protein. Among about 10,000 distinct CDR3 sequences listed, approximately 6.3% were seen once. Time point here: sample taken at primary tumor resection. The source was normal lung tissue next to the tumor, collected at surgery. All receptors come from a male donor with early-stage non-small cell lung cancer.

The chain is built from TRBV20-1 and TRBJ2-7; D is perhaps TRBD1 (5 bases). V was cut by 4 bases and J by 4 bases, with 14 bases left in between. This CDR3 spans 13 amino acids. Germline V CDR1 and CDR2: DFQATT, SNEGSKA (reference sequence). This chain's CDR3 is CSATYPGPYEQYF. The CDR3 nucleotides are TGCAGTGCTACCTACCCAGGGCCTTACGAGCAGTACTTC.

This rearrangement joins TRBV12-3 or TRBV12-4 to TRBJ2-7; 7 bases are shared with TRBD1. CDR3 length: 15 amino acids. Trimming removed 3 bases from V and 5 bases from J; junction bases left unmatched: 10. CDR3: CASSLGKGARDEQYF. In DNA, the CDR3 is TGTGCCAGCAGTTTGGGAAAGGGGGCGAGGGACGAGCAGTACTTC.

This clonotype rates as medium-sized. The chain uses TRBV7-2 and TRBJ1-1; no firm D call. The length of the CDR3 is 14 residues. V shed 6 bases and J shed 5 bases, with 16 bases lying between them. Germline V gene data show CDR1 as SGHTA and CDR2 as FQGNSA. In DNA, the CDR3 is TGTGCCAGCAGGCCAGGTAGGGAGGAAACTGAAGCTTTCTTT. Amino acid sequence: CASRPGREETEAFF.

The chain uses TRBV5-4 and TRBJ2-1, with D possibly TRBD2 on 6 matching bases. V was clipped by 1 base and J by 0 bases, with 8 bases between them. The germline gives CDR1 SGHNT, CDR2 YYREEE (reference sequence). This CDR3 has 15 residues. For the CDR3, the DNA is TGTGCCAGCAGCTTGTCCGGGAGCTCCTACAATGAGCAGTTCTTC. Its translation is CASSLSGSSYNEQFF.

The rearrangement links TRBV28 to TRBJ2-6; D is undetermined. Germline CDR1 and CDR2: MDHEN and SYDVKM. V gave up 5 bases and J gave up 4 bases, with 12 bases separating them. This CDR3 spans 15 amino acids. The CDR3: CASSPWQSGANVLTF. In nucleotides, the CDR3 is TGTGCCAGCAGTCCGTGGCAAAGCGGGGCCAACGTCCTGACTTTC.

This clonotype came up many times. This sequence joins TRBV20-1 and TRBJ2-2; TRBD2 matches 8 bases. The CDR3 totals 14 residues. The V segment lost 3 bases and the J segment 2 bases; nucleotides outside the gene matches: 2. The V gene's germline CDR1 is DFQATT and CDR2 SNEGSKA (reference sequence). The CDR3 DNA reads as TGCAGTGCTAGGGCGGGAGGAAACACCGGGGAGCTGTTTTTT. It encodes CSARAGGNTGELFF.

The V gene is TRBV21-1, the J gene TRBJ1-6; the D call of TRBD1 is as the table states it, not checked on the DNA. TRBV21-1 is termed a pseudogene. The CDR3 consists of 14 residues. Here the CDR3 reads CASSKARDNSPLHF. The CDR3 DNA sequence: TGTGCCAGCAGCAAAGCCAGGGACAATTCACCCCTCCACTTT.

V and J are TRBV5-1 and TRBJ1-1, with D hard to call. The length of the CDR3 is 12 residues. The V end lost 7 bases, the J end lost 0 bases, and 7 bases lay between the germline ends. CDR1 is SGHRS, CDR2 YFSETQ, per germline. CDR3 loop: CASGDLNTEAFF. Here the CDR3 DNA reads TGCGCCAGCGGGGATCTGAACACTGAAGCTTTCTTT.

This clonotype was found a few times. The V gene is TRBV5-4, the J gene TRBJ2-3; D is ambiguous. V was trimmed by 3 bases and J by 4 bases, leaving 12 bases between them. This CDR3 has 14 amino acids. Germline CDR1 and CDR2: SGHNT and YYREEE (reference sequence). CDR3 DNA: TGTGCCAGCAGCTCTCCTTTCCTGGCAGATACGCAGTATTTT. As protein: CASSSPFLADTQYF.

This clonotype occurred many times. The V and J genes are TRBV29-1 and TRBJ2-1, with a possible D match to TRBD1 (6 bases). Trimming took 6 bases from V and 1 from J, leaving 16 bases between them. Germline V gene sequence: CDR1 SQVTM, CDR2 ANQGSEA. There are 15 residues in the CDR3. CDR3 in DNA: TGCAGCGTAGTTCCCCAGACAGGTTCCTACAATGAGCAGTTCTTC. Translation gives CSVVPQTGSYNEQFF.

In its sample, this clonotype was seen many times. The gene calls are TRBV4-3 and TRBJ2-1; TRBD2 aligns across 8 bases. There are 17 residues in the CDR3. J gave up 2 bases and V 1 base, and 7 bases lay outside the gene matches. CDR1 and CDR2 from the germline V gene are LGHNA and YSLEER. The CDR3 coding sequence is TGCGCCAGCAGCCAAGGGGGGAGCGGGAGCACCTACAATGAGCAGTTCTTC. This translates into CASSQGGSGSTYNEQFF.

This clonotype is judged medium-sized. V is TRBV11-1 and J is TRBJ2-1; 15 nucleotides agree with TRBD2. J gave up 8 bases and V 5 bases, and 10 bases lay outside the gene matches. This CDR3 spans 17 amino acids. Germline V CDR1 and CDR2: SGHAT, FQDESV (reference sequence). Written as DNA, the CDR3 is TGTGCCAGCAGCCCGGGACTAGCGGGGGGCTGGGTCGATGAGCAGTTCTTC. Protein: CASSPGLAGGWVDEQFF.

There are many counts of this clonotype. The chain employs TRBV5-4 and TRBJ2-5; the D gene could be TRBD1 or TRBD2 (6 bases each). The CDR3 loop spans 15 amino acids. V shed 0 bases and J shed 2 bases, with 11 bases lying between them. Germline CDR1 reads SGHNT; CDR2 reads YYREEE (reference sequence). Here the CDR3 reads CASSLATGTQETQYF. The CDR3 DNA reads as TGTGCCAGCAGCTTGGCCACAGGGACTCAAGAGACCCAGTACTTC.

This clonotype was seen ten or more times. This chain connects TRBV7-2 to TRBJ2-5; perhaps TRBD2 as D (5 bases). V was pared by 4 bases and J by 3 bases, with 15 bases between. This CDR3 is 15 amino acids long. Germline assignment: CDR1 SGHTA and CDR2 FQGNSA. In nucleotides, the CDR3 is TGTGCCAGCAGCTCCTGGACTGGGTTTGAAGAGACCCAGTACTTC. Translated: CASSSWTGFEETQYF.

In this sample, this clonotype turned up many times. The chain employs TRBV6-5 and TRBJ1-2; TRBD1 matches 9 bases. Germline V lookup: CDR1 MNHEY, CDR2 SVGAGI. V shed 4 bases and J 8 bases; nucleotides not matched to a gene: 5. The CDR3 extends over 13 amino acids. DNA for the CDR3: TGTGCCAGCAGTTGGACAGGGGTAGGCGGCTACACCTTC. Translation gives CASSWTGVGGYTF.

This clonotype was detected ten times or more. This chain connects TRBV20-1 to TRBJ2-2; no clear D. Trimming took 1 base from V and 4 from J, leaving 10 bases between them. This CDR3 spans 14 amino acids. From germline, CDR1 is DFQATT and CDR2 SNEGSKA (reference sequence). The CDR3: CSARARPLTGELFF. DNA for the CDR3: TGCAGTGCTAGAGCCCGGCCCCTCACCGGGGAGCTGTTTTTT.

This clonotype was seen repeatedly, ten times or more. V and J are TRBV29-1 and TRBJ1-1, with TRBD1 matching over 9 bases. This CDR3 has 14 amino acids. Germline V gives CDR1 SQVTM, CDR2 ANQGSEA. Germline trimming cut 2 bases from V and 11 bases from J; bases unmatched to any gene: 12. The CDR3 region is CSVESPDRGFAAFF. The CDR3 nucleotides read TGCAGCGTTGAAAGTCCGGACAGGGGTTTCGCGGCTTTCTTT.

This chain uses TRBV7-2 with TRBJ2-1, with D hard to call. The CDR3 totals 13 residues. Germline loops: CDR1 SGHTA, CDR2 FQGNSA. With 3 bases removed from V and 6 bases from J, the gap between germline ends came to 9 bases. CDR3 sequence: CASSFDPFNEQFF. CDR3 DNA: TGTGCCAGCAGCTTTGATCCGTTCAATGAGCAGTTCTTC.

This clonotype is medium-sized. The gene calls are TRBV5-4 and TRBJ1-1; D is ambiguous. Germline assignment: CDR1 SGHNT and CDR2 YYREEE (reference sequence). Trimming took off 3 bases at V and 4 bases at J, with 10 bases between the two ends. This CDR3 region has 13 residues. Written as DNA, the CDR3 is TGTGCCAGCAGCTCCTCGACGAGCACTGAAGCTTTCTTT. This sequence encodes CASSSSTSTEAFF.

This clonotype was recorded at least ten times. V gene TRBV2 combines with J gene TRBJ2-3, with 9 bases aligning to TRBD1. The V gene end was trimmed by 4 bases and the J gene end by 5 bases; junction bases not matched to a gene: 7. CDR1 is SNHLY and CDR2 is FYNNEI in the germline V gene. This CDR3 is 15 amino acids long. CDR3 DNA sequence: TGTGCCAGCAGTGGAGGACAGGGGCTGGGAGATACGCAGTATTTT. It translates to CASSGGQGLGDTQYF.

In its sample, this clonotype was seen many times. This chain connects TRBV7-2 to TRBJ1-3, with a tentative D call TRBD1 (6 bases). The length of the CDR3 is 16 residues. Trimming removed 4 bases at V and 0 bases at J, with 13 bases between. Germline loops: CDR1 SGHTA, CDR2 FQGNSA. The CDR3 region is CASSSGGAGSGNTIYF. The CDR3 DNA is TGTGCCAGCAGCTCCGGGGGCGCTGGCTCTGGAAACACCATATATTTT. Supplemented by reference TRBV7-2 and TRBJ1-3, the full variable domain reads GAGVSQSPSNKVTEKGKDVELRCDPISGHTALYWYRQSLGQGLEFLIYFQGNSAPDKSGLPSDRFSAERTGGSVSTLTIQRTQQEDSAVYLCASSSGGAGSGNTIYFGEGSWLTVV.